Listed here is a single T cell receptor beta chain. Its specificity is unknown. This record comes from a study of OX40 agonist ivuxolimab in advanced cancers. V shed 3 bases and J shed 1 base, with 6 bases lying between them. The CDR3 is made up of 14 amino acids. Germline CDR1 reads SGHAT; CDR2 reads FQNNGV. Only in-frame clones appear in the TCRdb table, and some are missing; sequencing was by immunoSEQ multiplex PCR. Here the sample spans 55,000 to 80,000 clones, 80% to 90% being singletons. Regarding the study as a whole: Which antigen the expanded peripheral T cells recognized is unknown. Some nonresponders also had low normalized T-cell clonal expansion. CD4+ and CD8+ blood T cells expanded clonally by week 6 at 0.1 to 3.0 mg/kg.

This receptor was identified in an adult with an advanced solid tumor such as melanoma, head and neck, liver or kidney cancer. This sample comprised CD4+ or CD8+ T cells sorted from blood, obtained in a trial of the OX40 agonist ivuxolimab. The rearrangement uses TRBV11-2 and TRBJ2-2, with D hard to call. The CDR3 region has the DNA TGTGCCAGCAGCTTTCCTTTGAACACCGGGGAGCTGTTTTTT. Translation gives CASSFPLNTGELFF.